The rows below give T cell receptor beta chains drawn from one sample of a study of metastatic and nonmetastatic thyroid tumors. TCRdb re-called the PCR reads with MiXCR. The table has over 10,000 clones, approximately 25% seen once. Sequenced: tumor tissue. These receptors came from a female donor with papillary thyroid cancer or a benign thyroid nodule (not recorded which). Some clones in this sample may be carry-over from other donors' samples. CDR3s include the opening cysteine and the closing phenylalanine or tryptophan. A D gene is named only where the DNA matches it firmly. Size is omitted from some rows. Given values are once, few, many or a class for expanded clones.

j_gene: TRBJ2-3
v_gene: TRBV4-3
abundance: NA
d_gene: TRBD1
CDR3nt: TGCGCCAGCAGCCAAGATCCCTCGACAGGGGCAGATACGCAGTATTTT
CDR3aa: CASSQDPSTGADTQYF

j_gene: TRBJ1-1
v_gene: TRBV15
abundance: many
d_gene: TRBD1
CDR3nt: TGTGCCACCAGCAGAGGTGGGACAGGGGTTGGACGTGATGAAGCTTTCTTT
CDR3aa: CATSRGGTGVGRDEAFF

j_gene: TRBJ2-7
v_gene: TRBV4-1
abundance: NA
d_gene: NA
CDR3nt: TGCGCCATCAGCCAGGTCTTCGGGGGTTCGCTCTACGAGCAGTACTTC
CDR3aa: CAISQVFGGSLYEQYF

j_gene: TRBJ2-1
v_gene: TRBV7-8
abundance: NA
d_gene: NA
CDR3nt: TGTGCCAGCAGCCCCGGACAGCGCACCTACAATGAGCAGTTCTTC
CDR3aa: CASSPGQRTYNEQFF

j_gene: TRBJ1-1
v_gene: TRBV5-1
abundance: NA
d_gene: NA
CDR3nt: TGCGCCAGCAGCTGGGCGACAGGCTCGAACACTGAAGCTTTCTTT
CDR3aa: CASSWATGSNTEAFF

j_gene: TRBJ2-7
v_gene: TRBV12-3/TRBV12-4
abundance: NA
d_gene: TRBD1
CDR3nt: TGTGCCAGCAGTTTAGCCGGCACAGGGGCTAGGGAGCAGTACTTC
CDR3aa: CASSLAGTGAREQYF

j_gene: TRBJ1-1
v_gene: TRBV24-1
abundance: medium-sized
d_gene: NA
CDR3nt: TGTGCCACCAGTGCGGGGAACACTGAAGCTTTCTTT
CDR3aa: CATSAGNTEAFF

j_gene: TRBJ2-3
v_gene: TRBV11-2
abundance: NA
d_gene: TRBD2
CDR3nt: TGTGCCAGCAGCTTAGGGGGGGGTTGGACAGATACGCAGTATTTT
CDR3aa: CASSLGGGWTDTQYF

j_gene: TRBJ2-1
v_gene: TRBV20-1
abundance: medium-sized
d_gene: NA
CDR3nt: TGCAGTGCCCGAGGAAGGGGGAGCTCCTACAATGAGCAGTTCTTC
CDR3aa: CSARGRGSSYNEQFF

j_gene: TRBJ2-3
v_gene: TRBV6-1
abundance: many
d_gene: TRBD1
CDR3nt: TGTGCCAGCAACAGGGGTTTAGGATATAGCACAGATACGCAGTATTTT
CDR3aa: CASNRGLGYSTDTQYF

j_gene: TRBJ2-3
v_gene: TRBV12-3/TRBV12-4
abundance: many
d_gene: NA
CDR3nt: TGTGCCAGCAGTTTGGGGGATAGCACAGATACGCAGTATTTT
CDR3aa: CASSLGDSTDTQYF

j_gene: TRBJ2-7
v_gene: TRBV7-9
abundance: NA
d_gene: TRBD1
CDR3nt: TGTGCCAGCAGTCCTCAGGGGGACGGCTACGAGCAGTACTTC
CDR3aa: CASSPQGDGYEQYF

j_gene: TRBJ2-1
v_gene: TRBV24-1
abundance: many
d_gene: TRBD1
CDR3nt: TGTGCCACCAGTGACCCCGGACAGGGTAGCTACAATGAGCAGTTCTTC
CDR3aa: CATSDPGQGSYNEQFF

j_gene: TRBJ1-2
v_gene: TRBV7-9
abundance: NA
d_gene: NA
CDR3nt: TGTGCCAGCAGCTTAGATGGGGGGCCTAACTATGGCTACACCTTC
CDR3aa: CASSLDGGPNYGYTF

j_gene: TRBJ2-7
v_gene: TRBV20-1
abundance: large
d_gene: TRBD2
CDR3nt: TGCAGTGCTAGAGAGCCGGGACTAGGAGTCTACGAGCAGTACTTC
CDR3aa: CSAREPGLGVYEQYF

j_gene: TRBJ2-5
v_gene: TRBV6-1
abundance: few
d_gene: NA
CDR3nt: TGTGCCAGCAGTCGACTAGGAAGACAAGAGACCCAGTACTTC
CDR3aa: CASSRLGRQETQYF

j_gene: TRBJ2-3
v_gene: TRBV12-3/TRBV12-4
abundance: many
d_gene: NA
CDR3nt: TGTGCCAGCAGTTTCGAACGGGGCTCCCCTAGCACAGATACGCAGTATTTT
CDR3aa: CASSFERGSPSTDTQYF

j_gene: TRBJ1-5
v_gene: TRBV30
abundance: NA
d_gene: NA
CDR3nt: TGTGCCTGGAGGGGGACGCGCAATCAGCCCCAGCATTTT
CDR3aa: CAWRGTRNQPQHF

j_gene: TRBJ1-5
v_gene: TRBV30
abundance: NA
d_gene: TRBD1
CDR3nt: TGTGCCTGGAGTGCCGGGACAGGGGCCGCTTATAGCAATCAGCCCCAGCATTTT
CDR3aa: CAWSAGTGAAYSNQPQHF

j_gene: TRBJ2-5
v_gene: TRBV12-3/TRBV12-4
abundance: NA
d_gene: NA
CDR3nt: TGTGCCAGCAGTTTAGCGCTCAGGGGTGAGACCCAGTACTTC
CDR3aa: CASSLALRGETQYF

j_gene: TRBJ2-5
v_gene: TRBV7-9
abundance: NA
d_gene: NA
CDR3nt: TGTGCCAGCAGCTTACTAGGCGGGGCGGCACAAGAGACCCAGTACTTC
CDR3aa: CASSLLGGAAQETQYF

j_gene: TRBJ2-1
v_gene: TRBV7-3
abundance: many
d_gene: TRBD2
CDR3nt: TGTGCCAGCAGTTTTCTAGCGGGACAATACAATGAGCAGTTCTTC
CDR3aa: CASSFLAGQYNEQFF

j_gene: TRBJ2-2
v_gene: TRBV6-2/TRBV6-3
abundance: NA
d_gene: TRBD2
CDR3nt: TGTGCCAGCAGTTCCCTCGGAAGCGGGAGGAACACCGGGGAGCTGTTTTTT
CDR3aa: CASSSLGSGRNTGELFF

j_gene: TRBJ2-7
v_gene: TRBV6-1
abundance: NA
d_gene: NA
CDR3nt: TGTGCCAGCAGTGAAGCACTTGGCGGAAGTGCCATCTACGAGCAGTACTTC
CDR3aa: CASSEALGGSAIYEQYF

j_gene: TRBJ2-7
v_gene: TRBV6-1
abundance: NA
d_gene: TRBD2
CDR3nt: TGTGCCAGCAGTCCTTGGTCTAGCGGTTCCGGCGAGCAGTACTTC
CDR3aa: CASSPWSSGSGEQYF

j_gene: TRBJ2-7
v_gene: TRBV6-1
abundance: NA
d_gene: TRBD2
CDR3nt: TGTGCCAGCAGGCCCACTAGCGGGAGTGGGTACGAGCAGTACTTC
CDR3aa: CASRPTSGSGYEQYF

j_gene: TRBJ2-1
v_gene: TRBV6-5
abundance: many
d_gene: TRBD1
CDR3nt: TGTGCCAGCAAAAGGTGGACCGGGACAGGGGGTTACAATGAGCAGTTCTTC
CDR3aa: CASKRWTGTGGYNEQFF